This T cell receptor beta chain was found in a study of blood T cell repertoires in COVID-19. Across the whole study: T cells, B-cell-depleted T cells, or PBMCs supplied cDNA or gDNA.

Participants, roughly 18 to 89 years old, spanned under 30 US areas. Cohort allocation depended upon clinical history that participants reported. Two consecutive negative NP/OP PCR tests, clearance, or resolved symptoms defined Cohort 3 recovery. Measured with immunoSEQ multiplex PCR; TCRdb has only the in-frame clones, and not every one. The table includes fewer than 250,000 clones, about 83% detected once. In germline, CDR1 is SGHTA, CDR2 FQGNSA. V shed 5 bases, J shed 5 bases, and the junction held 6 bases outside the gene matches. This CDR3 comprises 14 residues. This TCR came from a woman aged 40 to 49 who had recovered from COVID-19. Input material: PBMCs or T cells enriched from blood (not recorded which). The V and J genes are TRBV7-2 and TRBJ2-4, with TRBD2 matching over 7 bases. Here the CDR3 DNA reads TGTGCCAGCAGCGAGGTGGGAGGGGAAAACATTCAGTACTTC. This encodes CASSEVGGENIQYF.